The TCR beta chain described here comes from a study of response to subunit inactivated influenza vaccine (dated by TCRdb to 2016 to 2019). Regarding the complete study: Deep quantitative profiling of the T cell receptor repertoire was used in the study to follow responses to a trivalent subunit inactivated influenza vaccine.

What the authors observed across the whole study: The authors proposed that each seasonal influenza vaccination may bring in only a limited number of new T cells.

At the junction V is shortened by 11 bases and J by 6 bases, with 20 bases in between. Inclusive of the bounding cysteine and phenylalanine, the CDR3 is 14 residues long. The read is trimmed to its CDR3 DNA, 42 bases read in frame from base 1. In the germline V gene, CDR1 corresponds to MNHNS and CDR2 to SASEGT. This clonotype was detected once. This clone's antigen is unknown. No base quality values were provided; no much bigger clone lies one nucleotide off. Weak support is all one read offers. Libraries came from RT-PCR. The sample was run on an Illumina HiSeq 2500. The raw public reads went through TCRdb reprocessing: fastp at Q25, MiXCR clone calling, in-frame beta chains kept. Each CDR3 protein gets just one entry, which takes the most common genes and DNA from the rows behind it. The sample table shows about 500,000 distinct CDR3 sequences, and 16% are seen once. Of the sample, less than 4% is held by the ten largest clones.

The rearrangement joined TRBV6-1 to TRBJ2-1; 5 matching bases give a weak D call of TRBD2. The sample here was CD4+ T cells sorted from PBMCs, taken around 2 years after vaccination. The source of this sequence is a man aged 50 to 69 who received an inactivated influenza vaccine. Donor details come from another sample of the same person, matched by shared clones. CDR3 loop: CALGEGSLRNEQFF. The nucleotide sequence is TGTGCCCTCGGAGAGGGTAGTTTGCGCAATGAGCAGTTCTTC.